A single sample is the source of the 14 T cell receptor beta chains below, sequenced in a study of human T cells and chemical hapten exposure. A single record per CDR3 protein comes from TCRdb applying MiXCR to the 5' RACE reads. The table records 120,000 to 150,000 distinct CDR3 sequences, around 4.4% of them present only once. Researchers extracted total RNA from unfractionated whole blood. Receptor source: a female donor in good health.

This clonotype showed up many times. The genes are TRBV11-2 and TRBJ2-1, with 7 bases identical to TRBD1. Losses at the gene ends were 6 bases for V and 0 bases for J; bases not matched to a gene: 14. Per the germline V gene, CDR1 is SGHAT and CDR2 is FQNNGV. CDR3 size: 18 residues. The CDR3 DNA follows: TGTGCCAGCAGGGCCGGCAGGGGGTTGCCCCCCTCCTACAATGAGCAGTTCTTC. Translation: CASRAGRGLPPSYNEQFF. Drawing the rest from reference TRBV11-2 and TRBJ2-1, the complete variable domain is EAGVAQSPRYKIIEKRQSVAFWCNPISGHATLYWYQQILGQGPKLLIQFQNNGVVDDSQLPKDRFSAERLKGVDSTLKIQPAKLEDSAVYLCASRAGRGLPPSYNEQFFGPGTRLTVL.

This clonotype was counted many times. The chain uses TRBV27 and TRBJ1-1; D is unclear. Deletions cut 6 bases from V and 1 base from J, with 9 bases between. CDR3 length: 13 residues. The V gene's germline CDR1 is MNHEY and CDR2 SMNVEV (reference sequence). CDR3 nucleotides: TGTGCCAGCAGGCGCACACGGAACACTGAAGCTTTCTTT. Its translation: CASRRTRNTEAFF.

This clonotype appeared many times. This chain connects TRBV7-9 to TRBJ2-2; the D gene is possibly TRBD2 (6 bases). Trimming shortened V by 7 bases and J by 3 bases, and 15 bases separated the two germline ends. Germline V CDR1 and CDR2: SEHNR, FQNEAQ (reference sequence). The CDR3 length is 15 residues. CDR3 amino acids: CASMMVSGDTGELFF. In DNA, the CDR3 is TGTGCCAGCATGATGGTATCGGGAGACACCGGGGAGCTGTTTTTT.

This clonotype was detected ten times or more. The chain is built from TRBV10-3 and TRBJ1-1; TRBD1 is a possible D gene (5 bases). Trimming stripped 10 bases from V and 1 base from J, with 10 bases between. Germline V CDR1 and CDR2: ENHRY, SYGVKD. This CDR3 is built from 12 residues. The CDR3 region is CATREPNTEAFF. In DNA form, the CDR3 reads TGTGCCACCAGGGAGCCGAACACTGAAGCTTTCTTT.

The table lists this clonotype with many counts. This chain connects TRBV20-1 to TRBJ1-4; 8 nucleotides agree with TRBD1. CDR1 and CDR2 (germline): DFQATT, SNEGSKA (reference sequence). This CDR3 spans 14 amino acids. J was trimmed by 8 bases and V by 6 bases; bases with no gene match: 11. The CDR3 DNA is TGCAGTGCGGCCCGGACAGGGAGACGGGAAAAACTGTTTTTT. It codes for CSAARTGRREKLFF.

This clonotype was counted ten times or more. The rearrangement links TRBV12-3 or TRBV12-4 to TRBJ2-5; D not resolved. The CDR3 spans 18 residues. Deletions cut 3 bases from V and 3 bases from J, with 23 bases between. CDR3 DNA sequence: TGTGCCAGCAGTTTCGACACCGTGCTCAGCAACGAAAAAGAGACCCAGTACTTC. Residues: CASSFDTVLSNEKETQYF.

This clonotype was recorded many times. The V gene is TRBV4-1, the J gene TRBJ1-6, with 8 bases lining up with TRBD1. V was clipped by 2 bases and J by 10 bases; unmatched bases: 7. Germline assignment: CDR1 MGHRA and CDR2 YSYEKL. The CDR3 is made up of 15 amino acids. CDR3 nucleotides: TGCGCCAGCAGCCAAACCGGGACAGGTGTCTCACCCCTCCACTTT. Translated, it gives CASSQTGTGVSPLHF.

This clonotype was counted ten times or more. The chain combines TRBV19 with TRBJ2-6, with D perhaps TRBD2 (6 bases). Germline CDR1 reads LNHDA; CDR2 reads SQIVND (reference sequence). V was trimmed by 7 bases and J by 1 base, leaving 17 bases between them. The CDR3 consists of 17 residues. CDR3 loop: CASMEGPSLSGANVLTF. CDR3 coding DNA: TGTGCCAGTATGGAGGGTCCTTCCCTTTCTGGGGCCAACGTCCTGACTTTC.

This clonotype was seen many times. The chain recombines TRBV15 with TRBJ2-7; the D gene is possibly TRBD1 (6 bases). Trimming cost V 2 bases and J 6 bases, with 8 bases left between them. The CDR3 length is 12 residues. Germline assignment: CDR1 LNHNV and CDR2 YYDKDF (reference sequence). The CDR3 reads CATSRQTGEQYF. The CDR3 bases are TGTGCCACCAGCAGACAGACAGGCGAGCAGTACTTC.

This clonotype was counted many times. V is TRBV5-4 and J is TRBJ2-4; D is undetermined. CDR3 length: 14 amino acids. V was cut by 5 bases and J by 0 bases, with 9 bases left in between. Germline CDR1 is SGHNT and CDR2 is YYREEE (reference sequence). The CDR3 DNA sequence: TGTGCCAGCAGAGTTTGGGGAGCCAAAAACATTCAGTACTTC. Its translation is CASRVWGAKNIQYF.

The genes are TRBV6-1 and TRBJ1-5, with TRBD1 as a possible D gene (6 bases). Trimming took off 9 bases at V and 1 base at J, with 22 bases between the two ends. The CDR3 is made up of 17 amino acids. Germline CDR1 reads MNHNS; CDR2 reads SASEGT. In DNA form, the CDR3 reads TGTGCCAGTTCCGGGGGGCACTCCGCGGGGAGCAATCAGCCCCAGCATTTT. This translates into CASSGGHSAGSNQPQHF.

The rearrangement links TRBV12-3 or TRBV12-4 to TRBJ1-5, with D possibly TRBD1 on 6 matching bases. This CDR3 spans 15 amino acids. The V end was cut by 3 bases, the J end by 4 bases, with 13 bases between. CDR3 in DNA: TGTGCCAGCAGTTTTGGGGGGCAGGGGAATCAGCCCCAGCATTTT. Protein sequence: CASSFGGQGNQPQHF.

Remarks on this clonotype: A much larger clone differs from this one at a single base, so this may be a read error. The rearrangement joins TRBV20-1 to TRBJ2-5; the match to TRBD2 covers 8 bases. The germline gives CDR1 DFQATT, CDR2 SNEGSKA (reference sequence). The CDR3 is 16 amino acids. The CDR3 here is CGAFEQRGPNQETQYF. For the CDR3, the DNA is TGCGGTGCCTTTGAACAGCGGGGGCCAAACCAAGAGACCCAGTACTTC.

This clonotype was picked up many times. The J gene is TRBJ2-3, the V gene TRBV18; D gene unclear. The CDR3 is made up of 13 amino acids. From germline, CDR1 is KGHSH and CDR2 LQKENI. V lost 2 bases and J 4 bases, leaving 7 bases between the germline ends. CDR3 amino acids: CASSPISADTQYF. The CDR3 coding sequence is TGTGCCAGCTCACCAATCAGCGCAGATACGCAGTATTTT.